The clone carrying this TCR beta chain was seen a handful of times. Its matching antigen is unknown. This sample was taken from a study of vaccination effects on CD4 cells after COVID-19. Study observations and caveats: Late post-vaccination samples showed marked contraction of infection- and vaccine-induced clones.

TCRdb keeps only in-frame clones here, not all; method: immunoSEQ multiplex PCR. This sample has under 70,000 clones, with 70% to 85% found just once. V was clipped by 3 bases and J by 0 bases, with 6 bases between them. Germline V gene lookup returns CDR1 SGHAT and CDR2 FQNNGV. This CDR3 has 15 amino acids. Before sequencing took place, the ViraFEST assay used viral peptide pools to expand antigen-specific CD4+ T cells. CD4+ T cell isolation took place after approximately 11 days of culture. People in the vaccine group had not been infected with SARS-CoV-2 before, and their nucleocapsid antibodies were negative.

This TCR came from a human donor who received a COVID-19 vaccine. The chain joins TRBV11-2 to TRBJ2-6; no clear D gene. This sample comprised CD4+ T cells from PBMCs cultured with HCoV-OC43 spike peptides, obtained before COVID-19 vaccination. Regarding subset: HCoV-OC43 spike overlapping peptide pool stimulation. The CDR3 DNA sequence: TGTGCCAGCAGCTTGAGCCTCTCTGGGGCCAACGTCCTGACTTTC. This gives the protein CASSLSLSGANVLTF.